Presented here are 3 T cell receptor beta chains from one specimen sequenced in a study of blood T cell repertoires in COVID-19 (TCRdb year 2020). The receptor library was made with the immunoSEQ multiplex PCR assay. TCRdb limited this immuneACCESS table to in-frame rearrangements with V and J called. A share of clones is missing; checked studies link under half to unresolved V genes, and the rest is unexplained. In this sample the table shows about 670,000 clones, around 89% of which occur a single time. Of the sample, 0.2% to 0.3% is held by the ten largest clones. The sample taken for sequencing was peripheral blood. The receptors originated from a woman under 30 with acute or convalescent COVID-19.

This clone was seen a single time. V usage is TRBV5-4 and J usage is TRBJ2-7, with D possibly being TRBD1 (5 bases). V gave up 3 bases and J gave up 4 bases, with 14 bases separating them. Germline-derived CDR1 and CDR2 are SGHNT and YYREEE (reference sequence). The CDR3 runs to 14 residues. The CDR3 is CASSWGRNEYEQYF. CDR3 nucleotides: TGTGCCAGCAGCTGGGGCCGGAACGAATACGAGCAGTACTTC. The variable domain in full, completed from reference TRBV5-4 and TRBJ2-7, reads ETGVTQSPTHLIKTRGQQVTLRCSSQSGHNTVSWYQQALGQGPQFIFQYYREEENGRGNFPPRFSGLQFPNYSSELNVNALELDDSALYLCASSWGRNEYEQYFGPGTRLTVT.

CDR3: CASSPESAGDYGYTF. DNA of the CDR3: TGTGCCAGCTCACCAGAGAGTGCGGGGGATTATGGCTACACCTTC. The chain couples TRBV18 to TRBJ1-2, with D possibly being TRBD1 (5 bases). Germline lookup yields CDR1 KGHSH and CDR2 LQKENI. V was trimmed by 2 bases and J by 5 bases, leaving 15 bases between them. CDR3 size: 15 residues.

Here the CDR3 DNA reads TGTGCCAGCAGCCAAGATTACAGGGGATGCTCCTACGAGCAGTACTTC. It yields the protein CASSQDYRGCSYEQYF. This chain links TRBV3-1 (or the pseudogene TRBV3-2) with TRBJ2-7; TRBD1 agrees at 7 bases. The CDR3 length is 16 residues. V shed 0 bases, J shed 0 bases, and the junction held 5 bases outside the gene matches. Germline CDR1 is LGHDT and CDR2 is YNNKEL (reference sequence).